A selection of T cell receptor beta chains follows, all from one sample in a study of cytomegalovirus exposure and HLA in healthy donors. The assay was immunoSEQ multiplex PCR, and TCRdb's table has in-frame clones only and misses some. The sample has more than 90,000 clones, around 93% seen once. The sequenced material came from PBMCs. Every receptor here comes from a woman aged 25 to 39 in good health and CMV-seropositive. CDR3s include the opening cysteine and the closing phenylalanine or tryptophan. The D gene is left open where the match is weak. A row's size may be missing; if present it is once, few, many or a size class.

v_call,j_call,clone_size,d_call,cdr3_nt,cdr3_aa
TRBV6-5,TRBJ2-7,.,TRBD2,TGTGCCAGCAGCCGAGGTCAGCGGGGGGCCTACGAGCAGTACTTC,CASSRGQRGAYEQYF
TRBV6-6,TRBJ2-2,.,TRBD2,TGTGCCAGCAGTGTGGCACTAGCGGGACAAACCGGGGAGCTGTTTTTT,CASSVALAGQTGELFF
TRBV19,TRBJ2-1,.,TRBD1,TGTGCCAGTAGTAGTGGGACAGGGAGCTCCTACAATGAGCAGTTCTTC,CASSSGTGSSYNEQFF
TRBV29-1,TRBJ2-3,.,.,TGCAGCATCCGACCCAGGTTAGATACGCAGTATTTT,CSIRPRLDTQYF
TRBV27,TRBJ2-7,.,TRBD2,TGTGCCAGCAGTTTATCCACCCCCGGCGGGGGAGCCTACGAGCAGTACTTC,CASSLSTPGGGAYEQYF
TRBV14,TRBJ2-2,.,TRBD2,TGTGCCAGCAGCCCCCGGCTAGCGGGAGGGCGAACCGGGGAGCTGTTTTTT,CASSPRLAGGRTGELFF
TRBV12-5,TRBJ2-3,.,TRBD2,TGTGCTAGTGGTTTGGCTAGCGGGACCCTCTTTTTT,CASGLASGTLFF
TRBV5-1,TRBJ1-1,.,TRBD1,TGCGCCAGCAGCTCAACAGGGGAGAACACTGAAGCTTTCTTT,CASSSTGENTEAFF
TRBV5-4,TRBJ1-4,.,.,TGTGCCAGCAGCTTGTCTACAGGCCCTAATGAAAAACTGTTTTTT,CASSLSTGPNEKLFF
TRBV7-7,TRBJ2-1,.,.,TGTGCCAGCAGCTCCTTGAGGAACAATGAGCAGTTCTTC,CASSSLRNNEQFF
TRBV27,TRBJ2-1,once,.,TGTGCCAGCAGTCGCGGGACTTTTGAGCAGTTCTTC,CASSRGTFEQFF
TRBV4-3,TRBJ2-1,.,.,TGCGCCAGCAGCTACACTAGTTCCCACAATGAGCAGTTCTTC,CASSYTSSHNEQFF
TRBV19,TRBJ2-1,.,.,TGTGCCAGTAGTATGACCTTCTCACGGGGAAATGAGCAGTTCTTC,CASSMTFSRGNEQFF
TRBV18,TRBJ1-2,once,TRBD1,TGTGCCAGCTCACCTGACAGGGTTAGAGGCTACACCTTC,CASSPDRVRGYTF
TRBV19,TRBJ1-5,few,.,TGTGCCAGTAGCCCCGGGGGAAATCAGCCCCAGCATTTT,CASSPGGNQPQHF
TRBV19,TRBJ2-7,.,.,TGTGCCAGTAGCCCAAGCATGCAGAGGCAATACGAGCAGTACTTC,CASSPSMQRQYEQYF
TRBV7-2,TRBJ2-5,.,TRBD1,TGTGCCAGCAGCGCTACCGGGACAGGGTGGGGAGAGACCCAGTACTTC,CASSATGTGWGETQYF
TRBV5-6,TRBJ1-2,.,.,TGTGCCAGCAGCTCACTCTTGGAGTATGGCTACACCTTC,CASSSLLEYGYTF
TRBV5-4,TRBJ2-7,.,.,TGTGCCGGGTCTAGGGGACTTGAAGCCTACGAGCAGTACTTC,CAGSRGLEAYEQYF
TRBV19,TRBJ2-5,.,.,TGTGCCAGTAGTATAGGCCCTGGACAGACAGGAGAGACCCAGTACTTC,CASSIGPGQTGETQYF
TRBV28,TRBJ2-7,once,.,TGTGCCAGCAGCGGCCCCGGGGGATACGAGCAGTACTTC,CASSGPGGYEQYF
TRBV18,TRBJ2-5,.,TRBD2,TGTGCCAGCTCACACGGGGGGCTAGCGGGACACCAAGAGACCCAGTACTTC,CASSHGGLAGHQETQYF
TRBV6-5,TRBJ2-1,once,.,TGTGCCAGCAGTTACTCGGGGCGGGAAGTCAATGAGCAGTTCTTC,CASSYSGREVNEQFF
TRBV5-6,TRBJ2-3,.,TRBD1,TGTGCCAGCAGTATGGGGACAGGGTACACAGATACGCAGTATTTT,CASSMGTGYTDTQYF
TRBV11-3,TRBJ2-1,.,.,TGTGCCAGCAGCCACGACAACCTAAAGAACAATGAGCAGTTCTTC,CASSHDNLKNNEQFF
TRBV7-9,TRBJ2-3,.,TRBD2,TGTGCCAGCAGCTTTACTAGCGGCAACACAGATACGCAGTATTTT,CASSFTSGNTDTQYF
TRBV19,TRBJ1-2,.,.,TGTGCCGCCCGGGAAAAAAACTATGGCTACACCTTC,CAAREKNYGYTF
TRBV6-5,TRBJ1-2,.,.,TGTGCCAGCAGTTATGGGGGCGATCCCTTGAGTTATGGCTACACCTTC,CASSYGGDPLSYGYTF
TRBV7-8,TRBJ1-3,.,.,TGTGCCAGCATCCAGAAAACCGGGACTGGAAACACCATATATTTT,CASIQKTGTGNTIYF
TRBV29-1,TRBJ2-1,.,.,TGCAGCGTTGGCAGTAGCGGAGGAAACAATGAGCAGTTCTTC,CSVGSSGGNNEQFF
TRBV5-5,TRBJ2-3,.,TRBD2,TGTGCCAGCAGCCCCAGACTAGCGGGAGAAGATACGCAGTATTTT,CASSPRLAGEDTQYF
TRBV7-2,TRBJ2-7,once,TRBD2,TGTGCCAGCAGCTTAGGTAGCGGGGGTTTGGAGCAGTACTTC,CASSLGSGGLEQYF